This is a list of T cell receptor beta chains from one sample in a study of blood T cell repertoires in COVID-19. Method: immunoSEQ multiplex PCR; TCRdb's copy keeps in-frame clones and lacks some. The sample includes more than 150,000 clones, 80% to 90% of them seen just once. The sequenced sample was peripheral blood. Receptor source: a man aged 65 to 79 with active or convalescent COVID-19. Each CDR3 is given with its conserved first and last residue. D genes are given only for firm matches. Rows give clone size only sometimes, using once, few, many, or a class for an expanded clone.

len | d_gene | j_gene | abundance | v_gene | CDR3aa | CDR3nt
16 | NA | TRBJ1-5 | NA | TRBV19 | CASSARTAGGNQPQHF | TGTGCCAGTAGTGCTAGGACAGCGGGGGGCAATCAGCCCCAGCATTTT
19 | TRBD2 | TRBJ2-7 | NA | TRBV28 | CASSLLAGPGVLGVYEQYF | TGTGCCAGCAGTCTACTAGCGGGACCCGGCGTCCTAGGGGTCTACGAGCAGTACTTC
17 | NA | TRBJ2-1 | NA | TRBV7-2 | CASSGPAGSGLYNEQFF | TGTGCCAGCAGCGGCCCTGCGGGTAGCGGCCTCTACAATGAGCAGTTCTTC
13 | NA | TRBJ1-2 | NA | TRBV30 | CAWRWIRVDGYTF | TGTGCCTGGAGATGGATCCGGGTGGATGGCTACACCTTC
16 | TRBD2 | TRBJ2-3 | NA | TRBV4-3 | CASSQTTSGRWDTQYF | TGCGCCAGCAGCCAAACGACTAGCGGGAGATGGGATACGCAGTATTTT
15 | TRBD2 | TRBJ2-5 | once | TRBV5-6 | CASSPTSGELETQYF | TGTGCCAGCAGTCCGACTAGCGGGGAGCTAGAGACCCAGTACTTC
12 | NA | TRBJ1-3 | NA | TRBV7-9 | CASSSDTSVSDF | TGTGCCAGCAGCTCCGACACCTCAGTTTCAGATTTT
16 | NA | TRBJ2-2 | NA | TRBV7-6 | CASSLQGEALTGELFF | TGTGCCAGCAGCTTACAAGGGGAGGCCTTGACCGGGGAGCTGTTTTTT
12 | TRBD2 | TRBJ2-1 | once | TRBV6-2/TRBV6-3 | CASSSWTSGMFF | TGTGCCAGCAGTTCGTGGACTAGCGGGATGTTCTTC
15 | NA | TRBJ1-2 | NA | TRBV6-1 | CASSEVQGGARGYTF | TGTGCCAGCAGTGAAGTGCAAGGTGGGGCACGGGGCTACACCTTC
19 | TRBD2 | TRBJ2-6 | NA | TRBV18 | CASSPLGLAGPSGANVLTF | TGTGCCAGCTCACCCCTCGGACTAGCGGGGCCCTCTGGGGCCAACGTCCTGACTTTC
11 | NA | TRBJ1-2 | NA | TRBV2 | CASSRSYGYTF | TGTGCCAGCAGCCGGTCCTATGGCTACACCTTC
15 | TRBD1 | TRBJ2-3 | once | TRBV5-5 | CASSYRQGPTDTQYF | TGTGCCAGCAGTTACCGACAGGGCCCCACAGATACGCAGTATTTT
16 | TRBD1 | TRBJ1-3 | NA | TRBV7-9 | CASRPMTGGGGNTIYF | TGTGCCAGCAGACCTATGACAGGGGGCGGTGGAAACACCATATATTTT
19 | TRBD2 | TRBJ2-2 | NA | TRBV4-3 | CASSPLLAGDPRIAGELFF | TGCGCCAGCAGCCCCCTCCTAGCGGGAGACCCGAGGATCGCCGGGGAGCTGTTTTTT
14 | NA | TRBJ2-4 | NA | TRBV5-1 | CASSLGPPEDIQYF | TGCGCCAGCAGCCTGGGCCCCCCGGAGGACATTCAGTACTTC
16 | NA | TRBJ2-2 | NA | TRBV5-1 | CASSPAEGIRTGELFF | TGCGCCAGCAGCCCGGCGGAGGGAATTCGGACCGGGGAGCTGTTTTTT
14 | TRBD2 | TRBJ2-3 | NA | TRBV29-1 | CSVPWRGNTDTQYF | TGCAGCGTTCCGTGGCGGGGGAACACAGATACGCAGTATTTT
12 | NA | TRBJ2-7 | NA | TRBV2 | CASSESGYEQYF | TGTGCCAGCAGTGAATCGGGGTACGAGCAGTACTTC
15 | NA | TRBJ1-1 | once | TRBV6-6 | CASSLPPRGGVGAFF | TGTGCCAGCAGTTTACCCCCCCGGGGAGGGGTGGGAGCTTTCTTT
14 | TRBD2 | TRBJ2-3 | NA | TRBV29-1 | CSVLDSGRGDTQYF | TGCAGCGTTCTCGATAGCGGGAGAGGAGATACGCAGTATTTT
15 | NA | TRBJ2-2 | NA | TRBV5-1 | CASSLNMRDGGELFF | TGCGCCAGCAGCTTGAATATGAGGGATGGCGGGGAGCTGTTTTTT
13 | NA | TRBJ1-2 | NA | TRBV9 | CASSVEQESGYTF | TGTGCCAGCAGCGTAGAGCAGGAATCTGGCTACACCTTC
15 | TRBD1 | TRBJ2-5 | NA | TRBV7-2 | CASSSHLDRAETQYF | TGTGCCAGCAGCTCCCATTTGGACAGGGCGGAGACCCAGTACTTC
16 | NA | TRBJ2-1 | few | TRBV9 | CASSATGPAVYNEQFF | TGTGCCAGCAGCGCAACAGGGCCAGCGGTCTACAATGAGCAGTTCTTC
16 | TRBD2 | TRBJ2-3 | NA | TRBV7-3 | CASSFGTSGGVDTQYF | TGTGCCAGCAGCTTCGGGACTAGCGGAGGAGTAGATACGCAGTATTTT
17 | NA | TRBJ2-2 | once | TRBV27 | CASSLYTGPGNTGELFF | TGTGCCAGCAGCTTATATACCGGCCCGGGGAACACCGGGGAGCTGTTTTTT
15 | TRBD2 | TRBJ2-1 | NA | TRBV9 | CASSALAGGPNEQFF | TGTGCCAGCAGCGCCCTAGCGGGAGGGCCCAATGAGCAGTTCTTC
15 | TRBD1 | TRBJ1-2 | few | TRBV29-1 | CSVNSGDRGNYGYTF | TGCAGCGTTAATTCCGGGGACAGGGGCAACTATGGCTACACCTTC
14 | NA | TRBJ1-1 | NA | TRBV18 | CASSPSGPSTEAFF | TGTGCCAGCTCACCGTCAGGGCCATCCACTGAAGCTTTCTTT
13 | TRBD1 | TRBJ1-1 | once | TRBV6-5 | CASGRQGWTEAFF | TGTGCCAGCGGCAGACAGGGATGGACTGAAGCTTTCTTT
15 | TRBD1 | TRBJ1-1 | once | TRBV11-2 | CASSPTGTGATEAFF | TGTGCCAGCAGCCCAACCGGGACAGGGGCCACTGAAGCTTTCTTT
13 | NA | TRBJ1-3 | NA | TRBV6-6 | CASTPGSGNTIYF | TGTGCCAGCACACCAGGCTCTGGAAACACCATATATTTT
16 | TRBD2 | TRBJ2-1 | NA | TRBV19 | CASSSLEGLAGDEQFF | TGTGCCAGTAGTAGCTTAGAGGGACTAGCGGGGGATGAGCAGTTCTTC
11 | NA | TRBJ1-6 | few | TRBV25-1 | CASGHNSPLHF | TGTGCCAGCGGGCACAATTCACCCCTCCACTTT
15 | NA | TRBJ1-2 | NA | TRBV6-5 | CASRDRLRTNYGYTF | TGTGCCAGCAGGGACAGACTAAGAACTAACTATGGCTACACCTTC